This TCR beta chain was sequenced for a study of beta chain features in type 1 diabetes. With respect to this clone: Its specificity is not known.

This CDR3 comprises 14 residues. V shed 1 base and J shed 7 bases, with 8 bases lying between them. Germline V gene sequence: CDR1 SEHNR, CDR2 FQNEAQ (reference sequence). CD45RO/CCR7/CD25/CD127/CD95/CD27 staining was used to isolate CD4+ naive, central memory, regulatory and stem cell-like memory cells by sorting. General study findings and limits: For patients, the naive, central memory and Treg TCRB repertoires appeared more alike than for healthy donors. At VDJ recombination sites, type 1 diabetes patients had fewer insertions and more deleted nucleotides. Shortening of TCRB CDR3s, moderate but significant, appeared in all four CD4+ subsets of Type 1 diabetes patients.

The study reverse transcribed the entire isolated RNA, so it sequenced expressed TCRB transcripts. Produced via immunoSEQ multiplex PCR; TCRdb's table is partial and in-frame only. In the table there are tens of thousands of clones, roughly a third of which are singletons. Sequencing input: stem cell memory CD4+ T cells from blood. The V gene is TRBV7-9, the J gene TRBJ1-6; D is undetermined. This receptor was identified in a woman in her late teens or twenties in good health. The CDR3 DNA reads TGTGCCAGCAGCTTAGATACAGCCAATTCACCCCTCCACTTT. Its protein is CASSLDTANSPLHF.